This entry concerns a single T cell receptor (beta chain). This sample was included in a study of blood T cell repertoires in COVID-19. Study background: Sample material is recorded as cDNA or gDNA derived from T cells, B-cell-depleted T cells, or PBMCs.

Enrolled during active infection, Seattle patients were then followed longitudinally. Produced via immunoSEQ multiplex PCR; TCRdb's table is partial and in-frame only. In the table there are 250,000 to 300,000 clones, almost 90% of which are singletons. CDR1 is SGHNT, CDR2 YENEEA, per germline. This CDR3 has 16 amino acids. The V gene end was trimmed by 5 bases and the J gene end by 3 bases; junction bases not matched to a gene: 8. The sequence was obtained from a woman aged 25 to 39 with COVID-19, enrolled during active disease. Specimen: peripheral blood. The chain is built from TRBV11-3 and TRBJ2-5; the match to TRBD2 covers 11 bases. CDR3 region: CASSPGLAGLEETQYF. CDR3 nucleotides: TGTGCCAGCAGCCCAGGACTAGCGGGCCTGGAAGAGACCCAGTACTTC. The complete variable domain, with remaining parts taken from reference TRBV11-3 and TRBJ2-5, reads EAGVVQSPRYKIIEKKQPVAFWCNPISGHNTLYWYLQNLGQGPELLIRYENEEAVDDSQLPKDRFSAERLKGVDSTLKIQPAELGDSAVYLCASSPGLAGLEETQYFGPGTRLLVL.